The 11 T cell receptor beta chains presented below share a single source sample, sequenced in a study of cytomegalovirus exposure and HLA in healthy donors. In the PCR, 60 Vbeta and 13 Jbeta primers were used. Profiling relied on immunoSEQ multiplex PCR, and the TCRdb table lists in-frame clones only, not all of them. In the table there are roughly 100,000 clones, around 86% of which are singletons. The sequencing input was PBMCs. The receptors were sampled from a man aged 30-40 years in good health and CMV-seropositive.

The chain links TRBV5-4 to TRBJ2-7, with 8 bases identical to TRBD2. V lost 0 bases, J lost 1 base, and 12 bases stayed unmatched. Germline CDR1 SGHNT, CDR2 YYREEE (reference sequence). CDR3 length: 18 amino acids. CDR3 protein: CASSLAARTSSGSYEQYF. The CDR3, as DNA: TGTGCCAGCAGCTTGGCCGCCAGGACTAGCTCAGGGTCCTACGAGCAGTACTTC.

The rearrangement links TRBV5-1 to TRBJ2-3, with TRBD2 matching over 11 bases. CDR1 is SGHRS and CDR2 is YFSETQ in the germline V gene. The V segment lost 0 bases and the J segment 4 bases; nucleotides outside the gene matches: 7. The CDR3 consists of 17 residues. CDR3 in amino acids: CASSLDTSGGGPDTQYF. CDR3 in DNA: TGCGCCAGCAGCTTGGACACTAGCGGGGGAGGACCAGATACGCAGTATTTT.

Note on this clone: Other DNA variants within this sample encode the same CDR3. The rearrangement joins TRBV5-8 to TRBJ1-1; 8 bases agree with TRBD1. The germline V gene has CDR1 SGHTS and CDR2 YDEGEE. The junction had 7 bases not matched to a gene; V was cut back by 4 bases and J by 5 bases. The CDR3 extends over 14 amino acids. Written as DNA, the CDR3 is TGTGCCAGCAGCCTCGACAGGGGTGGAACTGAAGCTTTCTTT. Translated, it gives CASSLDRGGTEAFF.

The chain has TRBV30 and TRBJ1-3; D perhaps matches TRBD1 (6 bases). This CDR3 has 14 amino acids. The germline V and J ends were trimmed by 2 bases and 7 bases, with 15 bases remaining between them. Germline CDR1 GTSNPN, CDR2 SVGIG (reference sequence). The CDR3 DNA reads TGTGCCTGGAGTAAGGACAGCCCGATCAACACCATATATTTT. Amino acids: CAWSKDSPINTIYF. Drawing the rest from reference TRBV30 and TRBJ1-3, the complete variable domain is SQTIHQWPATLVQPVGSPLSLECTVEGTSNPNLYWYRQAAGRGLQLLFYSVGIGQISSEVPQNLSASRPQDRQFILSSKKLLLSDSGFYLCAWSKDSPINTIYFGEGSWLTVV.

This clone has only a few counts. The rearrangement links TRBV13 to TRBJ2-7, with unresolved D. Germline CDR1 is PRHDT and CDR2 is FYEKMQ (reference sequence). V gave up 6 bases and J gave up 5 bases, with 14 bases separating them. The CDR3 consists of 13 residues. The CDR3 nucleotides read TGTGCCAGCAGGATCCAGGTCGCCCACGAGCAGTACTTC. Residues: CASRIQVAHEQYF.

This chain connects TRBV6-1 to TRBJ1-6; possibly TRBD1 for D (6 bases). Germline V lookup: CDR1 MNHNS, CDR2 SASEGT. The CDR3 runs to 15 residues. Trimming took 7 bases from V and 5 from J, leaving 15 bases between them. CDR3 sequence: CASTKEQGNNSPLHF. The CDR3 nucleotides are TGTGCCAGCACCAAGGAACAGGGTAATAATTCACCCCTCCACTTT.

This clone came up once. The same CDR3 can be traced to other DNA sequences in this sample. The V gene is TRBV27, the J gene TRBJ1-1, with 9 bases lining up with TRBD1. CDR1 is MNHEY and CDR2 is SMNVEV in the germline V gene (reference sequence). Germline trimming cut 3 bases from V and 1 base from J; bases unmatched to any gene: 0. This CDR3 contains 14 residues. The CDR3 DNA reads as TGTGCCAGCAGTTTGGGACAGGGGAACACTGAAGCTTTCTTT. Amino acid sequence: CASSLGQGNTEAFF.

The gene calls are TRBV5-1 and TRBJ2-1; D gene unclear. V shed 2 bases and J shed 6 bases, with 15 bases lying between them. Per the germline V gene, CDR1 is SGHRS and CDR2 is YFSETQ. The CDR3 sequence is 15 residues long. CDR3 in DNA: TGCGCCAGCAGCTTAGACTCGCACCCCTCCAATGAGCAGTTCTTC. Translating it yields CASSLDSHPSNEQFF.

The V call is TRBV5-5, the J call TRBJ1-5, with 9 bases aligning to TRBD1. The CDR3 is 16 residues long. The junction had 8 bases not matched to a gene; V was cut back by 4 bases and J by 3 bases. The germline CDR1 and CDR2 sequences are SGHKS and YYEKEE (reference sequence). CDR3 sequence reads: CASSGETGGYNQPQHF. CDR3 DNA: TGTGCCAGCAGCGGTGAGACAGGGGGATACAATCAGCCCCAGCATTTT.

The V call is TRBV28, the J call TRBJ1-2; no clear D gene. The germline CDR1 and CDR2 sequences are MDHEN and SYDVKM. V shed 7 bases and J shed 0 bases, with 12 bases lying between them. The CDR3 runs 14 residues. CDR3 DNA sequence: TGTGCCAGCATGAGTACCGGGACTAACTATGGCTACACCTTC. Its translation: CASMSTGTNYGYTF.

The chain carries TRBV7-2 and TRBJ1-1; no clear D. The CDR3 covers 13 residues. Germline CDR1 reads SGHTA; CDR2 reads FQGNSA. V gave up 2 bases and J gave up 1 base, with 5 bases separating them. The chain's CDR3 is CASSLLANTEAFF. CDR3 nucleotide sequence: TGTGCCAGCAGCTTATTGGCGAACACTGAAGCTTTCTTT.